Below are 21 T cell receptor beta chains sequenced from a single sample in a study of cytomegalovirus exposure and HLA in healthy donors. Amplification used 60 Vbeta primers and 13 Jbeta primers. Profiled with immunoSEQ multiplex PCR; TCRdb holds only in-frame clones, not every one. The sample holds over 70,000 clones, approximately 80% seen once. Sequenced input: PBMCs. These receptors were taken from a woman between 50 and 59 years old in good health and CMV-seropositive.

The rearrangement links TRBV7-8 to TRBJ2-1; TRBD2 agrees at 7 bases. The V gene end was trimmed by 2 bases and the J gene end by 6 bases; junction bases not matched to a gene: 10. CDR3 size: 16 residues. The germline CDR1 and CDR2 sequences are SGHVS and FQNEAQ. CDR3 loop: CASSLPSGGHINEQFF. The CDR3 DNA is TGTGCCAGCAGCTTACCTAGCGGCGGACATATCAATGAGCAGTTCTTC.

The chain employs TRBV9 and TRBJ2-5, with TRBD2 matching 8 bases. The CDR3 extends over 16 amino acids. The junction had 12 bases not matched to a gene; V was cut back by 3 bases and J by 5 bases. Germline V gene sequence: CDR1 SGDLS, CDR2 YYNGEE. Here the CDR3 reads CASSASLSGAWETQYF. CDR3 nucleotides: TGTGCCAGCAGCGCCTCTCTTAGCGGGGCCTGGGAGACCCAGTACTTC.

The chain employs TRBV30 and TRBJ1-4; D not resolved. Germline V lookup: CDR1 GTSNPN, CDR2 SVGIG (reference sequence). V lost 0 bases to trimming and J lost 8 bases, with 13 bases between them. The CDR3 loop spans 14 amino acids. The CDR3: CAWSVVDSREKLFF. Here the CDR3 DNA reads TGTGCCTGGAGTGTAGTGGATAGCCGGGAAAAACTGTTTTTT.

This clone has just a few counts. The chain uses TRBV6-6 and TRBJ2-7; 11 bases are a match to TRBD2. This CDR3 is 15 amino acids long. V trimming: 6 bases; J trimming: 5 bases; junction bases outside the gene matches: 9. Germline assignment: CDR1 MNHNY and CDR2 SVGAGI (reference sequence). The CDR3 DNA reads as TGTGCCAGCAGGACGGGACTAGCGGAGGGGAACGAGCAGTACTTC. Encoded protein: CASRTGLAEGNEQYF.

This clone has just a few counts. This chain connects TRBV5-6 to TRBJ2-5; 12 bases are a match to TRBD1. The length of the CDR3 is 15 residues. Trimming cost V 7 bases and J 4 bases; bases outside gene matches: 8. CDR1 is SGHDT, CDR2 YYEEEE, per germline. The CDR3 loop is CASQRDRGPGETQYF. Here the CDR3 DNA reads TGTGCCAGCCAGAGGGACAGGGGGCCGGGAGAGACCCAGTACTTC.

This rearrangement joins TRBV5-5 to TRBJ2-5; D might be TRBD2 (6 bases). The CDR3 runs 13 residues. Trimming cost V 6 bases and J 6 bases, with 15 bases left between them. Germline CDR1 SGHKS, CDR2 YYEKEE (reference sequence). CDR3 loop: CASTGGGVQTQYF. The CDR3 nucleotides read TGTGCCAGCACCGGTGGAGGGGTACAGACCCAGTACTTC.

The V and J genes are TRBV7-2 and TRBJ1-3, with D hard to call. The ends were cut back, 5 bases at V and 4 bases at J, with 9 bases in the middle. Germline values: CDR1 SGHTA, CDR2 FQGNSA. The CDR3 runs to 13 residues. CDR3 nucleotide sequence: TGTGCCAGCAGCATCCAGGAAGGAAACACCATATATTTT. Encoded protein: CASSIQEGNTIYF.

The genes are TRBV30 and TRBJ2-6; D perhaps matches TRBD1 (6 bases). There are 14 residues in the CDR3. Trimming pared 7 bases from V and 1 base from J, leaving 11 bases between. Per germline, CDR1 GTSNPN and CDR2 SVGIG (reference sequence). The CDR3 coding sequence is TGTGCCTTTCCCCAGGGGTCTGGGGCCAACGTCCTGACTTTC. Amino acid sequence: CAFPQGSGANVLTF.

In DNA, the CDR3 is TGTGCCAGCAGGACAGGGTATAGCAATCAGCCCCAGCATTTT. Its protein product is CASRTGYSNQPQHF. The chain links TRBV6-1 to TRBJ1-5, with 7 bases aligning to TRBD1. V dropped 6 bases and J dropped 0; count of bases not matched to a gene: 2. Germline CDR1 reads MNHNS; CDR2 reads SASEGT. This CDR3 region has 14 residues.

CDR3 coding DNA: TGTGCCAGCAGTCCCCGACAATTGGCGAACACCGGGGAGCTGTTTTTT. Protein product: CASSPRQLANTGELFF. The J gene is TRBJ2-2, the V gene TRBV28; D ambiguous. Per the germline V gene, CDR1 is MDHEN and CDR2 is SYDVKM. The V end was cut by 5 bases, the J end by 0 bases, with 13 bases between. The CDR3 is 16 residues long.

This clone was seen a handful of times. The chain uses TRBV11-2 and TRBJ2-1; the match to TRBD2 covers 11 bases. The CDR3 has 15 residues. Germline V gives CDR1 SGHAT, CDR2 FQNNGV. Trimming took 4 bases from V and 6 from J; bases not matched to a gene: 5. CDR3 DNA sequence: TGTGCCAGCAGCTCCCTAGCGGGGGGAGTCAATGAGCAGTTCTTC. It is translated as CASSSLAGGVNEQFF. The full variable domain, its missing parts supplied by reference TRBV11-2 and TRBJ2-1, is EAGVAQSPRYKIIEKRQSVAFWCNPISGHATLYWYQQILGQGPKLLIQFQNNGVVDDSQLPKDRFSAERLKGVDSTLKIQPAKLEDSAVYLCASSSLAGGVNEQFFGPGTRLTVL.

The rearrangement uses TRBV12-5 and TRBJ2-1; 8 bases match TRBD2. The CDR3 is 13 amino acids. V was clipped by 5 bases and J by 10 bases; unmatched bases: 7. CDR1 is LGHNT and CDR2 is FRNRAP in the germline V gene. CDR3 sequence reads: CASGGLREEEQFF. DNA of the CDR3: TGTGCTAGTGGTGGGCTGCGGGAGGAGGAGCAGTTCTTC.

The chain carries TRBV21-1 and TRBJ2-7; no check of the table's D call, TRBD2, against the DNA was made. TRBV21-1 is a pseudogene locus. This CDR3 has 15 amino acids. The CDR3 spells CASSKPSGSIHEQYV. The CDR3 DNA sequence: TGTGCCAGCAGCAAACCCAGCGGGAGTATCCACGAGCAGTACGTC.

The rearrangement joins TRBV5-1 to TRBJ2-6; possibly TRBD2 for D (6 bases). V was shortened by 3 bases and J by 1 base, with 20 bases between the two germline ends. Germline V lookup: CDR1 SGHRS, CDR2 YFSETQ. CDR3 size: 19 residues. CDR3: CASSSSGGRRTSGANVLTF. In DNA form, the CDR3 reads TGCGCCAGCAGCTCCTCCGGGGGACGAAGGACATCTGGGGCCAACGTCCTGACTTTC.

The genes are TRBV6-5 and TRBJ1-1, with a tentative D call TRBD1 (5 bases). The CDR3 spans 15 residues. V was cut by 1 base and J by 1 base, with 10 bases left in between. Germline V gene sequence: CDR1 MNHEY, CDR2 SVGAGI. The CDR3 here is CASSYLKGKNTEAFF. The CDR3 DNA sequence: TGTGCCAGCAGTTACTTGAAGGGGAAGAACACTGAAGCTTTCTTT.

DNA of the CDR3: TGTGCCATCAGTGCAGAAGGACAGGGGGGCTATGGCTACACCTTC. Translating gives CAISAEGQGGYGYTF. The chain joins TRBV10-3 to TRBJ1-2; 10 nucleotides align to TRBD1. J gave up 4 bases and V 4 bases, and 6 bases lay outside the gene matches. CDR3 length equals 15 residues. Germline V CDR1 and CDR2: ENHRY, SYGVKD.

The V call is TRBV29-1, the J call TRBJ2-1, with TRBD2 matching over 7 bases. This CDR3 has 16 residues. Per germline, CDR1 SQVTM and CDR2 ANQGSEA. Trimming took 6 bases from V and 4 from J; bases not matched to a gene: 15. For the CDR3, the DNA is TGCAGCGTGCAAAAGGGGAGGGAACGATTTTACAATGAGCAGTTCTTC. Residues: CSVQKGRERFYNEQFF.

The chain links TRBV19 to TRBJ1-2, with D perhaps TRBD1 (5 bases). Germline loops: CDR1 LNHDA, CDR2 SQIVND (reference sequence). Deletions cut 7 bases from V and 1 base from J, with 16 bases between. The CDR3 runs to 15 residues. CDR3 amino acids: CASNIPGRINYGYTF. The CDR3 DNA reads TGTGCCAGTAATATCCCAGGGAGGATTAACTATGGCTACACCTTC.

As concerns this clone: The junction departs from germline at one end; a sequencing error may be responsible. V and J are TRBV7-9 and TRBJ1-1; maybe TRBD1 (6 bases). Germline V gene lookup returns CDR1 SEHNR and CDR2 FQNEAQ (reference sequence). The CDR3 consists of 16 residues. The CDR3 here is CSSSIPRGRGNTEAFF. DNA for the CDR3: TGTTCCAGCAGCATCCCCAGGGGACGGGGGAACACTGAAGCTTTCTTT.

This clone was found once. Written as DNA, the CDR3 is TGTGCCATAGGACTAGCGGGGTTCACCGGGGAGCTGTTTTTT. Translating it yields CAIGLAGFTGELFF. The rearrangement links TRBV10-3 to TRBJ2-2, with TRBD2 matching 12 bases. Germline V gives CDR1 ENHRY, CDR2 SYGVKD. V trimming: 9 bases; J trimming: 4 bases; junction bases outside the gene matches: 3. The CDR3 is 14 residues long.

The rearrangement uses TRBV19 and TRBJ2-1, with D perhaps matching TRBD1 (5 bases). With 4 bases removed from V and 0 bases from J, the gap between germline ends came to 10 bases. Germline V gene data show CDR1 as LNHDA and CDR2 as SQIVND (reference sequence). CDR3 length equals 15 residues. The CDR3 DNA reads TGTGCCAGTAGTACTCGTAGGGGCTCCTACAATGAGCAGTTCTTC. The encoded protein is CASSTRRGSYNEQFF.